These 7 T cell receptor beta chains were all obtained from the same sample, sequenced in a study of T cell responses to AZD1222 COVID-19 vaccine. Assay: immunoSEQ multiplex PCR; the TCRdb copy retains only in-frame clones and omits some. The table shows under 110,000 clones, with 85% to 90% occurring only once. The source was peripheral blood, collected on day 0 of AZD1222 vaccination. These receptor sequences come from an adult in good health.

V gene TRBV7-2 combines with J gene TRBJ2-2; D uncertain. The germline V and J ends were trimmed by 5 bases and 6 bases, with 16 bases remaining between them. From germline, CDR1 is SGHTA and CDR2 FQGNSA. This CDR3 has 15 amino acids. The CDR3 sequence is CASSPDGFRAGELFF. The CDR3 DNA reads TGTGCCAGCAGCCCGGACGGATTTAGGGCCGGGGAGCTGTTTTTT.

The rearrangement uses TRBV28 and TRBJ1-1; no definite D call. The V gene's germline CDR1 is MDHEN and CDR2 SYDVKM. Trimming took 7 bases from V and 0 from J, leaving 6 bases between them. CDR3 size: 12 residues. CDR3 loop: CASNRMNTEAFF. CDR3 nucleotide sequence: TGTGCCAGCAACCGAATGAACACTGAAGCTTTCTTT. Combining the CDR3 with reference TRBV28 and TRBJ1-1 gives the whole variable domain DVKVTQSSRYLVKRTGEKVFLECVQDMDHENMFWYRQDPGLGLRLIYFSYDVKMKEKGDIPEGYSVSREKKERFSLILESASTNQTSMYLCASNRMNTEAFFGQGTRLTVV.

The chain combines TRBV27 with TRBJ2-7; TRBD2 is a possible D gene (6 bases). V lost 6 bases and J lost 2, with 8 bases in between. CDR1 MNHEY and CDR2 SMNVEV come from the germline V gene (reference sequence). This CDR3 region has 12 residues. The CDR3 sequence: CASRTRAYEQYF. DNA for the CDR3: TGTGCCAGCAGGACTAGGGCCTACGAGCAGTACTTC.

The CDR3 spells CASSQVKSSPLLPYEQYF. In DNA form, the CDR3 reads TGCGCCAGCAGCCAGGTAAAGTCCAGTCCCTTGCTCCCCTACGAGCAGTACTTC. This chain joins TRBV4-1 and TRBJ2-7; D remains unclear. The V gene lost 3 bases and the J gene lost 2 bases, with 23 bases spanning the gap. This CDR3 is built from 18 residues. CDR1 and CDR2 (germline): MGHRA, YSYEKL.

The chain joins TRBV19 to TRBJ2-3; no firm D call. The CDR3 is 15 amino acids. Germline V gives CDR1 LNHDA, CDR2 SQIVND (reference sequence). V lost 6 bases to trimming and J lost 0 bases, with 13 bases between them. CDR3 region: CASREDGPSTDTQYF. The CDR3 DNA reads TGTGCCAGTAGAGAGGACGGACCTAGCACAGATACGCAGTATTTT.

The genes are TRBV19 and TRBJ2-7, with D perhaps TRBD1 (6 bases). Trimming left V 5 bases short and J 2 bases short, with 13 bases between. The CDR3 is 14 residues long. Germline CDR1 is LNHDA and CDR2 is SQIVND (reference sequence). In DNA, the CDR3 is TGTGCCAGTAGTCCCTTGGACAGAGCCTACGAGCAGTACTTC. It specifies CASSPLDRAYEQYF.

This rearrangement joins TRBV12-3 or TRBV12-4 to TRBJ2-7; D is possibly TRBD2 (6 bases). This CDR3 spans 13 amino acids. Deletions cut 6 bases from V and 6 bases from J, with 15 bases between. The CDR3 is CASRGLNEGEQYF. CDR3 DNA: TGTGCCAGCAGGGGACTTAACGAGGGCGAGCAGTACTTC.